The 19 T cell receptor beta chains below all came from one sample that was sequenced in a study of cytomegalovirus exposure and HLA in healthy donors (dated by TCRdb to 2017 to 2019). Libraries were built with the immunoSEQ multiplex PCR assay. Drawn from immuneACCESS, this table holds only the in-frame rearrangements with V and J called that TCRdb kept. Clones are partly lost; checked studies trace under half to an unresolved V gene and leave the rest unexplained. The sample data list about 180,000 clones, and 86% of these were observed just once. About 2.5% of the sample rests with the top ten. Sequencing input: PBMCs. These receptor sequences come from a man in his late teens or twenties in good health and CMV-seropositive.

The V gene is TRBV7-6, the J gene TRBJ2-1; the D gene is possibly TRBD1 (6 bases). The V end lost 0 bases, the J end lost 3 bases, and 12 bases lay between the germline ends. Germline loops: CDR1 SGHVS, CDR2 FNYEAQ. The CDR3 has 16 amino acids. CDR3 region: CASSLATGPLYNEQFF. The CDR3 DNA is TGTGCCAGCAGCTTAGCCACAGGGCCACTCTACAATGAGCAGTTCTTC.

This clone has just a few counts. V is TRBV21-1 and J is TRBJ2-7; the table's D call TRBD1 went unverified against the DNA. TRBV21-1 is listed as a pseudogene. This CDR3 contains 13 residues. The CDR3 DNA is TGTGCCAGCAGCACCCATGCCAGGGAATTGACGTACTTC. It encodes CASSTHARELTYF.

This chain links TRBV2 with TRBJ2-7, with TRBD2 matching over 11 bases. The CDR3 is made up of 16 amino acids. Germline V gene data show CDR1 as SNHLY and CDR2 as FYNNEI. The J segment lost 6 bases and the V segment lost 6 bases, leaving 13 bases of the junction unmatched. For the CDR3, the DNA is TGTGCCAGCAGAGGACGGAGTAGCGGGGGGGGAGGCGAGCAGTACTTC. It translates to CASRGRSSGGGGEQYF.

The table lists this clone with a count of one. The V call is TRBV30, the J call TRBJ1-6, with 7 nucleotides matching TRBD1. Germline lookup yields CDR1 GTSNPN and CDR2 SVGIG (reference sequence). J was trimmed by 7 bases and V by 0 bases; bases with no gene match: 6. The CDR3 contains 15 residues. The CDR3 protein is CAWSVGQGVNSPLHF. CDR3 nucleotide sequence: TGTGCCTGGAGTGTCGGGCAGGGGGTCAATTCACCCCTCCACTTT.

The V call is TRBV6-5, the J call TRBJ2-3, with 8 positions matching TRBD1. Germline values: CDR1 MNHEY, CDR2 SVGAGI. V gave up 8 bases and J gave up 4 bases; unmatched junction bases: 5. CDR3 length: 13 amino acids. The CDR3 bases are TGTGCCAGCCGCGAACAGGGGGCAGATACGCAGTATTTT. This encodes CASREQGADTQYF.

The J gene is TRBJ1-2, the V gene TRBV9; 10 nucleotides match TRBD1. CDR1 and CDR2 (germline): SGDLS, YYNGEE. The junction had 8 bases not matched to a gene; V was cut back by 0 bases and J by 6 bases. The CDR3 sequence is 16 residues long. The CDR3 DNA reads as TGTGCCAGCAGCGTAGAGACAGGGGGCGGAGGAGATGGCTACACCTTC. The encoded protein is CASSVETGGGGDGYTF.

This chain links TRBV4-1 with TRBJ1-5; TRBD1 matches at 7 bases. Trimming removed 4 bases from V and 3 bases from J; junction bases left unmatched: 3. CDR3 length: 14 amino acids. The germline V gene has CDR1 MGHRA and CDR2 YSYEKL. For the CDR3, the DNA is TGCGCCAGCAGCCGAGGGACAGACAATCAGCCCCAGCATTTT. Protein sequence: CASSRGTDNQPQHF.

This rearrangement joins TRBV2 to TRBJ2-5; D is possibly TRBD2 (5 bases). CDR1 and CDR2 (germline): SNHLY, FYNNEI. With 3 bases removed from V and 5 bases from J, the gap between germline ends came to 13 bases. This CDR3 is built from 14 residues. CDR3 DNA: TGTGCCAGCAGTGACCGCGGCGGCGGGGAGACCCAGTACTTC. Residues: CASSDRGGGETQYF.

The chain joins TRBV11-1 to TRBJ2-7; D is ambiguous. Between the trimmed V and J ends, which lost 6 bases and 2 bases, there was a span of 14 bases. The germline CDR1 and CDR2 sequences are SGHAT and FQDESV (reference sequence). The CDR3 contains 14 residues. For the CDR3, the DNA is TGTGCCAGCAGTTCCCCAGGCAGAACCTACGAGCAGTACTTC. The encoded protein is CASSSPGRTYEQYF.

This clone appeared many times. The chain employs TRBV7-3 and TRBJ2-1; TRBD2 might be the D (6 bases). The CDR3 loop spans 15 amino acids. Germline V gene data show CDR1 as SGHTA and CDR2 as FQGTGA. V gave up 3 bases and J gave up 3 bases, with 12 bases separating them. CDR3 nucleotides: TGTGCCAGCAGCTTCTCCGCCGGGGGCTACAATGAGCAGTTCTTC. This gives the protein CASSFSAGGYNEQFF.

This clone has only one observation. J is TRBJ1-2 and V is TRBV7-9; TRBD1 might be the D (6 bases). Germline CDR1 is SEHNR and CDR2 is FQNEAQ (reference sequence). Trimming removed 4 bases at V and 2 bases at J, with 17 bases between. The CDR3 spans 16 residues. The CDR3 here is CASSYIRRGSNYGYTF. The CDR3, as DNA: TGTGCCAGCAGCTACATCCGAAGGGGGTCAAACTATGGCTACACCTTC.

On this clone itself: Other DNA sequences of this sample code for an identical CDR3. V and J are TRBV27 and TRBJ1-1; perhaps TRBD1 as D (5 bases). CDR3 length: 12 residues. The germline V gene encodes CDR1 MNHEY and CDR2 SMNVEV (reference sequence). The ends were cut back, 6 bases at V and 4 bases at J, with 9 bases in the middle. CDR3 in DNA: TGTGCCAGCAGCCGCGGGGGCACTGAAGCTTTCTTT. Encoded protein: CASSRGGTEAFF.

The J gene is TRBJ1-2, the V gene TRBV29-1; tentative D call: TRBD1 (5 bases). This CDR3 is 18 amino acids long. Trimming left V 5 bases short and J 2 bases short, with 27 bases between. The germline V gene encodes CDR1 SQVTM and CDR2 ANQGSEA. This chain's CDR3 is CSVSYQQGGGQSNYGYTF. CDR3 bases: TGCAGCGTTTCATACCAACAAGGTGGCGGACAATCAAACTATGGCTACACCTTC.

V gene TRBV5-6 combines with J gene TRBJ2-7; no definite D call. Germline CDR1 is SGHDT and CDR2 is YYEEEE. Trimming cost V 2 bases and J 2 bases, with 8 bases left between them. The CDR3 extends over 13 amino acids. CDR3 DNA sequence: TGTGCCAGCAGCTTAGGCGGAACCTACGAGCAGTACTTC. As protein: CASSLGGTYEQYF. Full variable domain (rest looked up from reference TRBV5-6 and TRBJ2-7): DAGVTQSPTHLIKTRGQQVTLRCSPKSGHDTVSWYQQALGQGPQFIFQYYEEEERQRGNFPDRFSGHQFPNYSSELNVNALLLGDSALYLCASSLGGTYEQYFGPGTRLTVT.

The rearrangement joins TRBV30 to TRBJ2-7; D remains unclear. V lost 5 bases and J 2 bases, leaving 10 bases between the germline ends. This CDR3 spans 12 amino acids. CDR1 is GTSNPN, CDR2 SVGIG, per germline (reference sequence). The CDR3 sequence is CAWGQNPYEQYF. The CDR3 nucleotides read TGTGCCTGGGGGCAGAACCCCTACGAGCAGTACTTC.

This chain joins TRBV6-5 and TRBJ2-7; no clear D gene. V was clipped by 5 bases and J by 6 bases, with 14 bases between them. Germline V gene data show CDR1 as MNHEY and CDR2 as SVGAGI. The CDR3 runs to 13 residues. The CDR3 region is CASSPPGKSEQYF. CDR3 DNA sequence: TGTGCCAGCAGTCCCCCCGGTAAAAGCGAGCAGTACTTC.

The rearrangement links TRBV9 to TRBJ2-7, with 7 nucleotides matching TRBD1. The junction had 5 bases not matched to a gene; V was cut back by 0 bases and J by 2 bases. Germline CDR1 reads SGDLS; CDR2 reads YYNGEE. This CDR3 is 15 amino acids long. CDR3 sequence (DNA): TGTGCCAGCAGCGTAGCCTCGACAGGGACCTACGAGCAGTACTTC. Translating it yields CASSVASTGTYEQYF.

The chain's CDR3 is CASSPRTVQVDTQYF. The CDR3 DNA follows: TGTGCCAGCAGCCCCCGGACAGTCCAGGTAGATACGCAGTATTTT. This chain joins TRBV7-9 and TRBJ2-3; a possible D gene is TRBD1 (6 bases). Germline V gene data show CDR1 as SEHNR and CDR2 as FQNEAQ (reference sequence). The CDR3 totals 15 residues. Trimming cost V 5 bases and J 5 bases, with 17 bases left between them.

This CDR3 is CASSPRAMTGKLFF. In DNA form, the CDR3 reads TGTGCCAGCAGCCCAAGAGCGATGACAGGGAAACTGTTTTTT. The rearrangement uses TRBV7-2 and TRBJ1-4; TRBD1 matches 7 bases. Trimming took 5 bases from V and 11 from J; bases not matched to a gene: 11. This CDR3 comprises 14 residues. Germline CDR1 is SGHTA and CDR2 is FQGNSA.